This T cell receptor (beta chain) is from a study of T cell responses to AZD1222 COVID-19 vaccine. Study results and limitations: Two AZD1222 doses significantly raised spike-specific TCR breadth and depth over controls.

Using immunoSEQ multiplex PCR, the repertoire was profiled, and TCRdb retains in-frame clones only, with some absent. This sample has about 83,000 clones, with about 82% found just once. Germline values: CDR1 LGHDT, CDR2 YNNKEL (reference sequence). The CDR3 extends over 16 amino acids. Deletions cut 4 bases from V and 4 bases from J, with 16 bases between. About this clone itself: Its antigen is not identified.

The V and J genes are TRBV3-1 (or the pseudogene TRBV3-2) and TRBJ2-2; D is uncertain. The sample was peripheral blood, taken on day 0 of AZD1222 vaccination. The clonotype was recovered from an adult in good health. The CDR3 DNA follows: TGTGCCAGCAGCCCGGTACGGAGCGCGGCCACCGGGGAGCTGTTTTTT. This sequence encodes CASSPVRSAATGELFF.